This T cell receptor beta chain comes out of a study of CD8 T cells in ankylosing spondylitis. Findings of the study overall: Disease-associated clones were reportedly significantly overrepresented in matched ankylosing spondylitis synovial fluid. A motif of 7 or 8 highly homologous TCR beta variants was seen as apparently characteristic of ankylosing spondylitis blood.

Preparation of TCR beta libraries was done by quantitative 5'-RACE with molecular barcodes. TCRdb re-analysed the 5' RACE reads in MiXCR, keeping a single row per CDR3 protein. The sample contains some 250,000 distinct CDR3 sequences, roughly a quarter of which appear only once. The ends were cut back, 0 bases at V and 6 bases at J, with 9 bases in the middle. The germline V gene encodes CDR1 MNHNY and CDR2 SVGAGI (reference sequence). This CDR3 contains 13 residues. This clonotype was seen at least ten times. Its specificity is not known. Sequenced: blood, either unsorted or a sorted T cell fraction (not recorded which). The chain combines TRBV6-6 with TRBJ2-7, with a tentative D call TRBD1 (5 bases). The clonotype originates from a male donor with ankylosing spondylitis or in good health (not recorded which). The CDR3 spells CASSYSRQGEQYF. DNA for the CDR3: TGTGCCAGCAGTTACTCGCGGCAGGGCGAGCAGTACTTC.